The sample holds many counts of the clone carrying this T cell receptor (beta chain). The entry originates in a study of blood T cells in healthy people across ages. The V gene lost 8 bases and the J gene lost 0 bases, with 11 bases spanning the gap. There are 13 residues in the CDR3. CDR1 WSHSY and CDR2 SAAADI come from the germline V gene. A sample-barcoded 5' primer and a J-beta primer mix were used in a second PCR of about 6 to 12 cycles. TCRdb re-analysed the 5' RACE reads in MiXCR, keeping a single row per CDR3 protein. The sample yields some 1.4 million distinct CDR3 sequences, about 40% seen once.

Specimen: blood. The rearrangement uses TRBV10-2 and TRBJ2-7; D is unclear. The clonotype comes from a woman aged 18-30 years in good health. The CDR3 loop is CASVGKTSYEQYF. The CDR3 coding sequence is TGCGCCAGCGTCGGCAAAACCTCCTACGAGCAGTACTTC.